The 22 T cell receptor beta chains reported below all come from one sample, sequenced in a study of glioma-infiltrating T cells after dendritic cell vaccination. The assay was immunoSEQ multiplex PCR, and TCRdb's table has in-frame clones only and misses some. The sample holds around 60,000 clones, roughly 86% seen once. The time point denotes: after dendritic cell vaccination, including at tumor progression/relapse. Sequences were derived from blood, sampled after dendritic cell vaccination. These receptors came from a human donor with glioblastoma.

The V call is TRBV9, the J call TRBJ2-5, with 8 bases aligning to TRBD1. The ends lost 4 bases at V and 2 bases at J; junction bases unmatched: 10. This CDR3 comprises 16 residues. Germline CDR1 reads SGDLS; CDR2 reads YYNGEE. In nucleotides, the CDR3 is TGTGCCAGCAGCCCTAGACAGGGGAACCCGCAAGAGACCCAGTACTTC. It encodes CASSPRQGNPQETQYF.

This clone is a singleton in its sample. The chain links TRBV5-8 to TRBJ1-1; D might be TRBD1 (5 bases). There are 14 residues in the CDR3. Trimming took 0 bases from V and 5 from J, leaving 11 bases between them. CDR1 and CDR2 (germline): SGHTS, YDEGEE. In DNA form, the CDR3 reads TGTGCCAGCAGCTTGGGGCAGCGGGGGACTGAAGCTTTCTTT. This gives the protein CASSLGQRGTEAFF.

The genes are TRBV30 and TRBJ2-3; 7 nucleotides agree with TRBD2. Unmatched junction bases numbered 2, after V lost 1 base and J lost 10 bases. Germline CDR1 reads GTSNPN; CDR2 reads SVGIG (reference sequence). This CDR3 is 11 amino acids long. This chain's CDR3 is CAWSGGGAQYF. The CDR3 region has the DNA TGTGCCTGGAGTGGGGGGGGAGCGCAGTATTTT.

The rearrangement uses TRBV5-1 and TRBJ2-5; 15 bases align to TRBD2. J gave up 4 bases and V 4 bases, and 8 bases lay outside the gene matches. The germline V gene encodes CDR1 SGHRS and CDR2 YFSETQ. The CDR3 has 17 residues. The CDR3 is CASSVRTSGRAGETQYF. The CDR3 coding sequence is TGCGCCAGCAGCGTTCGGACTAGCGGGAGGGCCGGAGAGACCCAGTACTTC.

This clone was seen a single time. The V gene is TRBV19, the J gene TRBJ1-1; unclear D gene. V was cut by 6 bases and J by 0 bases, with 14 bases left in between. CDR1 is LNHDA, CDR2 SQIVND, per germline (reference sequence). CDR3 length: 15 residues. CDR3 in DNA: TGTGCCAGTAGAGAAGAGGACGGGATGAACACTGAAGCTTTCTTT. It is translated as CASREEDGMNTEAFF.

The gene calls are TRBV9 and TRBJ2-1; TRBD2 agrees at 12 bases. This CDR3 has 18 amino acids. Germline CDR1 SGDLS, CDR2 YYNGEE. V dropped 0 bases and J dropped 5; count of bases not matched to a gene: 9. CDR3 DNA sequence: TGTGCCAGCAGCGTAGTTGGGTCTAGCGGGAGGGGGAACAATGAGCAGTTCTTC. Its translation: CASSVVGSSGRGNNEQFF.

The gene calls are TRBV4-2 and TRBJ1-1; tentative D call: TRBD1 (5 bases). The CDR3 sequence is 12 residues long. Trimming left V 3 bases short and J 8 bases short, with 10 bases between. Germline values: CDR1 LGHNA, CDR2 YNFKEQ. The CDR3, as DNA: TGTGCCAGCAGCCAGGGACGGGAGGAAGCTTTCTTT. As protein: CASSQGREEAFF.

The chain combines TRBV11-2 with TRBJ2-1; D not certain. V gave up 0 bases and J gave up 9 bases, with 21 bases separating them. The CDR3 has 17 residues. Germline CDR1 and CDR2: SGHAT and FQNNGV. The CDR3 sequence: CASSLEYSVIIPGEQFF. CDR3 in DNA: TGTGCCAGCAGCTTAGAATATTCCGTAATAATCCCCGGTGAGCAGTTCTTC.

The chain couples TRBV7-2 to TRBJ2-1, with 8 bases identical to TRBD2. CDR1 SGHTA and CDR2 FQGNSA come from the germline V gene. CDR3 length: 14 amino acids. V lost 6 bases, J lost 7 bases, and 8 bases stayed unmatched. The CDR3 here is CASRRSGSSNEQFF. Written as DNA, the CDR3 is TGTGCCAGCAGAAGAAGCGGGAGTTCAAATGAGCAGTTCTTC.

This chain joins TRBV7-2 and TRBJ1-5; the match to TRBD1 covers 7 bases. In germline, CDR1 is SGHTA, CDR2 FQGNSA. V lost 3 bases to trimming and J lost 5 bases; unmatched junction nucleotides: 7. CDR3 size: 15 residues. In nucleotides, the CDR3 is TGTGCCAGCAGCTTTATGCCCGGGACAGATCAGCCCCAGCATTTT. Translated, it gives CASSFMPGTDQPQHF.

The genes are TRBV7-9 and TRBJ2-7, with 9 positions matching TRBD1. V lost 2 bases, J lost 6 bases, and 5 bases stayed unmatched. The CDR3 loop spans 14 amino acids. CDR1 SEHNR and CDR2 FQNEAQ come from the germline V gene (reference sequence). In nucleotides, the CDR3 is TGTGCCAGCAGCTTATCGGACAGGGGAACCGAGCAGTACTTC. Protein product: CASSLSDRGTEQYF. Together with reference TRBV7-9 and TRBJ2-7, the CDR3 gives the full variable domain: DTGVSQNPRHKITKRGQNVTFRCDPISEHNRLYWYRQTLGQGPEFLTYFQNEAQLEKSRLLSDRFSAERPKGSFSTLEIQRTEQGDSAMYLCASSLSDRGTEQYFGPGTRLTVT.

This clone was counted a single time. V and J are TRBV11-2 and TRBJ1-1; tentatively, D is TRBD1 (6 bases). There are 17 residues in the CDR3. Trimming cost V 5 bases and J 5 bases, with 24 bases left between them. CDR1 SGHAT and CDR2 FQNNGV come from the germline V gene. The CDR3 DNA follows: TGTGCCAGCAGCAAAGGAGCGGGGGCTGGTTCGATTACTGAAGCTTTCTTT. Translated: CASSKGAGAGSITEAFF.

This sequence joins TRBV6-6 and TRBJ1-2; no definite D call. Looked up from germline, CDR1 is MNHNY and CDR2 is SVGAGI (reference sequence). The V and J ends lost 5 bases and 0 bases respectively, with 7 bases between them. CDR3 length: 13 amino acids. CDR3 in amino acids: CASSPQANYGYTF. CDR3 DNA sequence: TGTGCCAGCAGTCCCCAGGCTAACTATGGCTACACCTTC.

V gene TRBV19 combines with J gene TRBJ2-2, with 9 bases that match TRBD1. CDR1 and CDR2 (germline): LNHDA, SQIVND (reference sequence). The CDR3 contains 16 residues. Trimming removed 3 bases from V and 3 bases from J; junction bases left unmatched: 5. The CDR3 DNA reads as TGTGCCAGTAGTATCCCAGGACAGGGGTACACCGGGGAGCTGTTTTTT. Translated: CASSIPGQGYTGELFF.

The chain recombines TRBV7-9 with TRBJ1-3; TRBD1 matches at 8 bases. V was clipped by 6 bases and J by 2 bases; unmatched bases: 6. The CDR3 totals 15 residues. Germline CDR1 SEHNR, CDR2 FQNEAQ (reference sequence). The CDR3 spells CASSQTGGTGNTIYF. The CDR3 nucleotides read TGTGCCAGCAGTCAAACAGGGGGTACTGGAAACACCATATATTTT.

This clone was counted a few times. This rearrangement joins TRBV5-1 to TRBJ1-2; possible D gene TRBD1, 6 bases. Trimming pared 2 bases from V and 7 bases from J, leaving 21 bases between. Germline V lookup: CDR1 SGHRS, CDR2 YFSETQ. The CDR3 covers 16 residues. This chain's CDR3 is CASSFNPMGGAGGYTF. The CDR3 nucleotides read TGCGCCAGCAGCTTCAATCCCATGGGGGGGGCCGGTGGCTACACCTTC.

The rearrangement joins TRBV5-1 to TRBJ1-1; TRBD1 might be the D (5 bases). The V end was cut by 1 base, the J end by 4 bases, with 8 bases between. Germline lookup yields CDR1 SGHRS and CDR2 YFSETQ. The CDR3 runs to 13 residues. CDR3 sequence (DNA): TGCGCCAGCAGCTTGCCGGGGGGCACTGAAGCTTTCTTT. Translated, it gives CASSLPGGTEAFF. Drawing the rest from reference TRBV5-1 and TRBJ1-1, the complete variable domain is KAGVTQTPRYLIKTRGQQVTLSCSPISGHRSVSWYQQTPGQGLQFLFEYFSETQRNKGNFPGRFSGRQFSNSRSEMNVSTLELGDSALYLCASSLPGGTEAFFGQGTRLTVV.

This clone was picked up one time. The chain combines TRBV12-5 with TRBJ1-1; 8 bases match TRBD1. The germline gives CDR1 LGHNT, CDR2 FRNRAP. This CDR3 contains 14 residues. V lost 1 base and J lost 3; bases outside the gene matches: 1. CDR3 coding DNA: TGTGCTAGTGGTTTGGGACAGGGGCACACTGAAGCTTTCTTT. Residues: CASGLGQGHTEAFF.

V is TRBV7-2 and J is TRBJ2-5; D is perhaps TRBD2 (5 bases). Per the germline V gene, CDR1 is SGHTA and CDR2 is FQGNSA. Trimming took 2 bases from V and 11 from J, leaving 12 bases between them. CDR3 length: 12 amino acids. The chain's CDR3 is CASSLRLGEQYF. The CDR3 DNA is TGTGCCAGCAGCTTAAGACTTGGGGAGCAGTACTTC. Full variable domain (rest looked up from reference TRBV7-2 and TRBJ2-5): GAGVSQSPSNKVTEKGKDVELRCDPISGHTALYWYRQSLGQGLEFLIYFQGNSAPDKSGLPSDRFSAERTGGSVSTLTIQRTQQEDSAVYLCASSLRLGEQYFGPGTRLLVL.

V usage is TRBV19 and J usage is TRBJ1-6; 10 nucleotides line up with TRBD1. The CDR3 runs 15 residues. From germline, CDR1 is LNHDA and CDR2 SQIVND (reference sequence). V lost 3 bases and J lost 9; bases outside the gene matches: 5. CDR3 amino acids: CASSMMDRGSSPLHF. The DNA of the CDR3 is TGTGCCAGTAGTATGATGGACAGGGGGAGTTCACCCCTCCACTTT.

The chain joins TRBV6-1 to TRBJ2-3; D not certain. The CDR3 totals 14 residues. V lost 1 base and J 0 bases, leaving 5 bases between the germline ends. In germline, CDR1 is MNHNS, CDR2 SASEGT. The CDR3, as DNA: TGTGCCAGCAGTGAAGGCGGTAGCACAGATACGCAGTATTTT. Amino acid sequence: CASSEGGSTDTQYF.

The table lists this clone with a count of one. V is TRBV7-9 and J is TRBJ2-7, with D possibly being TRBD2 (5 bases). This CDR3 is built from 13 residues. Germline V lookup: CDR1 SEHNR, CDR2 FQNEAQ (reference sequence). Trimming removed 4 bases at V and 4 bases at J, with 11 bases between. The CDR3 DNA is TGTGCCAGCAGCTCCTGGGAGCGGTACGAGCAGTACTTC. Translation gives CASSSWERYEQYF. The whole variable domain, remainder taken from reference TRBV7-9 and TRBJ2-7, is DTGVSQNPRHKITKRGQNVTFRCDPISEHNRLYWYRQTLGQGPEFLTYFQNEAQLEKSRLLSDRFSAERPKGSFSTLEIQRTEQGDSAMYLCASSSWERYEQYFGPGTRLTVT.